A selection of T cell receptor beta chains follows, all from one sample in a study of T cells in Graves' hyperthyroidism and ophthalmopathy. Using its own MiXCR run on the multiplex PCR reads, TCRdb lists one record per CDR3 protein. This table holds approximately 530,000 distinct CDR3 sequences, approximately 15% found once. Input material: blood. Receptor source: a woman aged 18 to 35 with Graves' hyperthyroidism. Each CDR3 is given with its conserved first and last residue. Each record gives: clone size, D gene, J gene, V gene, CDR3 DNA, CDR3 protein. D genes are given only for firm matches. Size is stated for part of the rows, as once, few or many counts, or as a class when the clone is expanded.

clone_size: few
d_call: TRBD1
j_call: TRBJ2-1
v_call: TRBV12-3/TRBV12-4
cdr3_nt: TGTGCCAGCAGCCCGGGACAGGGGGCTCACAATGAGCAGTTCTTC
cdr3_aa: CASSPGQGAHNEQFF

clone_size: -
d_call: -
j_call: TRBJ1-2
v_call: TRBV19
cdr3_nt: TGTGCCAGTAGTACCGGACGGAGTTCTGGCGCCTACACCTTC
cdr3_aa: CASSTGRSSGAYTF

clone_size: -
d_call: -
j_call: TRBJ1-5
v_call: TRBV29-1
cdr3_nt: TGCAGCGTTGAAGAGGGAACGGGCAATCAGCCCCAGCATTTT
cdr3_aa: CSVEEGTGNQPQHF

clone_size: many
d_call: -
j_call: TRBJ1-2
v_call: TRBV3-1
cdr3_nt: TGTGCCAGCAGCCAATTGACCGGGGGCTACACCTTC
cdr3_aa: CASSQLTGGYTF

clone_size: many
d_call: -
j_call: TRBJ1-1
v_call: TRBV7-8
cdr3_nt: TGTGCCAGCAGCTGGGATGTGAACACTGAAGCTTTCTTT
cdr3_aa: CASSWDVNTEAFF

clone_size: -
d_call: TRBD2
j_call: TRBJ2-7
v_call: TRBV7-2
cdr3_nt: TGTGCCAGCAGCTTACCCCCGGCTAGCGGCCCGAAAGTTTACGAGCAGTACTTC
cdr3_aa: CASSLPPASGPKVYEQYF

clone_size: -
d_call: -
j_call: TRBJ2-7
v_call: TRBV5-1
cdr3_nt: TGCGCCAGCAGCTTGATACCAAAGGATGGCGTTTCCTACGAGCAGTACTTC
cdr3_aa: CASSLIPKDGVSYEQYF

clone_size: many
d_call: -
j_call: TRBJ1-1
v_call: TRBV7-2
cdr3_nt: TGTGCCAGCAGCGCAGCCGGGAACACTGAAGCTTTCTTT
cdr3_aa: CASSAAGNTEAFF

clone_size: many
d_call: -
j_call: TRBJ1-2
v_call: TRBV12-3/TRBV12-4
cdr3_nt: TGTGCCAGCAGTGCTGTTAACAGGGTCGGGTATGATGGCTACACCTTC
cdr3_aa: CASSAVNRVGYDGYTF

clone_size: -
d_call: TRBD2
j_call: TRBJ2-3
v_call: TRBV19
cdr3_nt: TGTGCCAGTAGTCAACTAGCGGCCTTAACAGATACGCAGTATTTT
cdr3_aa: CASSQLAALTDTQYF

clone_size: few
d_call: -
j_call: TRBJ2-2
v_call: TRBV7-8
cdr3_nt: TGTGCCAGCAGCTTAGCAGGGCACCTCAACACCGGGGAGCTGTTTTTT
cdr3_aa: CASSLAGHLNTGELFF

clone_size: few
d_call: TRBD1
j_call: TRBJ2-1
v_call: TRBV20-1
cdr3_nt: TGCAGTGCTCCAGGACAGGGGGCCAATGAGCAGTTCTTC
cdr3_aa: CSAPGQGANEQFF

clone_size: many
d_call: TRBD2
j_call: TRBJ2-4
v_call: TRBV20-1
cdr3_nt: TGCAGTGCTAGCCAGACTAGCGGGAGGAAAAACATTCAGTACTTC
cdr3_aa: CSASQTSGRKNIQYF

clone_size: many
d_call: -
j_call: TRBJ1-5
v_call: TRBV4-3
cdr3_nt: TGCGCCAGCAGCCAAGATCTGAGGTATCAGCCCCAGCATTTT
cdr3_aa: CASSQDLRYQPQHF

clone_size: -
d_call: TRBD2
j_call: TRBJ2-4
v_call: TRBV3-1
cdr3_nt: TGTGCCAGCAGCCAAGATTTACTAGCGGGGGAGGTTCAGTACTTC
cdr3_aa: CASSQDLLAGEVQYF

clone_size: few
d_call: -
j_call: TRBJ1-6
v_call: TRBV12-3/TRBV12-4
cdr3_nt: TGTGCCAGCAGTTTATGGGCACCTAATTCACCCCTCCACTTT
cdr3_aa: CASSLWAPNSPLHF

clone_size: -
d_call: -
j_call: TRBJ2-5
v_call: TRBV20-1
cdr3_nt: TGCAGTGCTAGTCTATCGGGGCCGGAGACCCAGTACTTC
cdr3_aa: CSASLSGPETQYF

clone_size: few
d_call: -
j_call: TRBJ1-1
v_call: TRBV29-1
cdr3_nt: TGCAGCGTAACACCGGGGGGGAACACTGAAGCTTTCTTT
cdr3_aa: CSVTPGGNTEAFF

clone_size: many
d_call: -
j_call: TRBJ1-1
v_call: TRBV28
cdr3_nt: TGTGCCAGCAGTTTCATCAGGGCCGAAGCTTTCTTT
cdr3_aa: CASSFIRAEAFF

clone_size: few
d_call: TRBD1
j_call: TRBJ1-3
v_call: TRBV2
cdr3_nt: TGTGCCAGCAGAGCCGGGACAGGGGGCGGAAACACCATATATTTT
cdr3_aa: CASRAGTGGGNTIYF

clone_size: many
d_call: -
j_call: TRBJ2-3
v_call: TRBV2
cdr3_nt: TGTGCCAGCAGGCGAGAAGGTGGCGCAGATACGCAGTATTTT
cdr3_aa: CASRREGGADTQYF